Reported below is one T cell receptor (beta chain). This CDR3 contains 18 residues. Germline CDR1 SGHTA, CDR2 FQGNSA. The J segment lost 4 bases and the V segment lost 2 bases, leaving 11 bases of the junction unmatched. The data are from a study of PD-1 blockade in classical Hodgkin lymphoma. Time point noted: cycle 4 day 1 (C4D1), after 6 weeks of nivolumab. Relapses following autologous stem cell transplantation were seen in all patients, with brentuximab vedotin exposure varying. The repertoire was sequenced with immunoSEQ multiplex PCR; TCRdb's copy has only in-frame clones and lacks some. The sample yields tens of thousands of clones, around 80% seen once.

The origin of this receptor is a human donor with classical Hodgkin lymphoma. The sample was peripheral blood mononuclear cells (PBMCs), taken before the fourth cycle of nivolumab. This sequence joins TRBV7-2 and TRBJ2-2; 9 nucleotides align to TRBD1. In DNA, the CDR3 is TGTGCCAGCAGCTTACCGGGACAGGGTGGTTTAGTCACCGGGGAGCTGTTTTTT. Protein product: CASSLPGQGGLVTGELFF.